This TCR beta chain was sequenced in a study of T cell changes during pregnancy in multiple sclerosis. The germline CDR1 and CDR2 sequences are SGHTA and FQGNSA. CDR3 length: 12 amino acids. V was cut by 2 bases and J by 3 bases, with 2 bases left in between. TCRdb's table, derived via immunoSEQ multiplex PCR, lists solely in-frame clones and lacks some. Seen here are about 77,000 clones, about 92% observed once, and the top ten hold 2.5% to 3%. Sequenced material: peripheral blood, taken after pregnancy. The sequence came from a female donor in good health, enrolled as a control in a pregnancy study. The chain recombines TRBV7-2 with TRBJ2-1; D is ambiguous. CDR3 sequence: CASSLRYNEQFF. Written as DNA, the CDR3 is TGTGCCAGCAGCTTACGCTACAATGAGCAGTTCTTC.